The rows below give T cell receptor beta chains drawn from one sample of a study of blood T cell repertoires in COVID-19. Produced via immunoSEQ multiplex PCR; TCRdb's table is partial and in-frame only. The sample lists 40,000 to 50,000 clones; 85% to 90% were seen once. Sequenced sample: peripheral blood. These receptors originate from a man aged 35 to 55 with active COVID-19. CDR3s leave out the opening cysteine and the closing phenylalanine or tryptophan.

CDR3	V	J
ASSPLPLGPYEQY	TRBV4-1	TRBJ2-7
ASSLEGIPQETQY	TRBV7-7	TRBJ2-5
ASSTRDTSYEQY	TRBV19	TRBJ2-7
ASSSTSGQRGNIQY	TRBV5-1	TRBJ2-4
ASSDTGVSNEQF	TRBV5-1	TRBJ2-1
ASSQEGLNTEAF	TRBV3-1/TRBV3-2	TRBJ1-1
ASSPPGEGGKNIQY	TRBV3-1/TRBV3-2	TRBJ2-4
ASSVSGVSYNEQF	TRBV11-3	TRBJ2-1
ASSFSGPSYEQY	TRBV5-4	TRBJ2-7
ASSFTGLSNEKLF	TRBV11-2	TRBJ1-4
ASSRSQEGSTDTQY	TRBV11-2	TRBJ2-3
AISPSGSGNEQF	TRBV10-3	TRBJ2-1
ASSFTPTDPNYGYT	TRBV9	TRBJ1-2
ASSEEGTGGYT	TRBV3-1/TRBV3-2	TRBJ1-2
ASSSGLAEDIREQY	TRBV10-1	TRBJ2-5
ASTRRRRNTEAF	TRBV21-1	TRBJ1-1
ASLDSLAPKETQY	TRBV10-2	TRBJ2-5
SVAHSNQPQH	TRBV29-1	TRBJ1-5
ASSLGRATEAF	TRBV5-4	TRBJ1-1
ASSSTPSGRLREQF	TRBV6-6	TRBJ2-1
ASSQREGRETQY	TRBV27	TRBJ2-5
ATSDSSYTDTQY	TRBV24-1	TRBJ2-3
ASSPGGEYEKLF	TRBV4-2	TRBJ1-4
ASRRSGSGEQY	TRBV6-5	TRBJ2-7
ASSLPGSGGANVLT	TRBV7-3	TRBJ2-6
ASSQALGQGASSYT	TRBV5-5	TRBJ1-2
ASSRTAERGTDTQY	TRBV19	TRBJ2-3